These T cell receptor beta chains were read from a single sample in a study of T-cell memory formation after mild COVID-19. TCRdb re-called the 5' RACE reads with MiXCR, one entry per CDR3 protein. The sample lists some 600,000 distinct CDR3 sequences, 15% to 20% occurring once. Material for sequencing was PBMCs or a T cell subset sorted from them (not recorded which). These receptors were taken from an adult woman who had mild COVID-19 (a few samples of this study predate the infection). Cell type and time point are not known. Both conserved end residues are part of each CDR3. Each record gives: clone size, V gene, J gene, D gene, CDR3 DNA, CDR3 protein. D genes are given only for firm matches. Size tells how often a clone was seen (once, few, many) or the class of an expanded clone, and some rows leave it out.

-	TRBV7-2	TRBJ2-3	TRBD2	TGTGCCAGCAGGATGGGGGGGACTAGCGGGAGTTGGAGGGCAGATACGCAGTATTTT	CASRMGGTSGSWRADTQYF
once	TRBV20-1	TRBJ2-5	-	TGCAGTGCTAGAGGATCGGTGGCGTTCGGAGAAGCGACCCAGTACTTC	CSARGSVAFGEATQYF
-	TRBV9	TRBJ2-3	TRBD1	TGTGCCAGCAGCGCTTCGGGACAGGGGTTTGATACGCAGTATTTT	CASSASGQGFDTQYF
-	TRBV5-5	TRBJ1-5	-	TGTGCCAGCAGCTTACCTCCGGAGGGTCAGCCCCAGCATTTT	CASSLPPEGQPQHF
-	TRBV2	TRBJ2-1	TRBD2	TGTGCCAGCAGGGCGCTAGCGGGAGGGTACAATGAGCAGTTCTTC	CASRALAGGYNEQFF
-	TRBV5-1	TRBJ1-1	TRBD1	TGCGCCAGCAGCTTGGCCCCGGGACAGGGAAGGACTGAAGCTTTCTTT	CASSLAPGQGRTEAFF
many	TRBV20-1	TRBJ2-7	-	TGCAGTGCTAGTGCTGATGAGCGGGAGCAGTACTTC	CSASADEREQYF
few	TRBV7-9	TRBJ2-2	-	TGTGCCAGCAGCTTAGTGGTAGCTTCCGCGAACACCGGGGAGCTGTTTTTT	CASSLVVASANTGELFF
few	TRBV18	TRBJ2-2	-	TGTGCCAGCTCACCACCGAGTACCGGGGAGCTGTTTTTT	CASSPPSTGELFF
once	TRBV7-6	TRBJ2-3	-	TGTGCCAGCAGCCCCGGGACTCTGGACACAGATACGCAGTATTTT	CASSPGTLDTDTQYF
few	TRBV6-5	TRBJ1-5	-	TGTGCCAGCAGTTACTCCCTCGTGGGAAATCAGCCCCAGCATTTT	CASSYSLVGNQPQHF
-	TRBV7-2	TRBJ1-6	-	TGTGCCAGCAGCCGAACTGGGACAACCCAGAGTTCACCCCTCCACTTT	CASSRTGTTQSSPLHF
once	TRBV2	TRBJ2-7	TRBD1	TGTGCCAGCATCCAAGGACAGGGGAGAGGGGAGCAGTACTTC	CASIQGQGRGEQYF
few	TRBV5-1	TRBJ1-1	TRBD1	TGCGCCAGCAGCATCGACAGGGGCAACGGGAACACTGAAGCTTTCTTT	CASSIDRGNGNTEAFF
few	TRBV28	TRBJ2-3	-	TGTGCCAGCAGTTTATTCGCGGGGAGGCAGTATTTT	CASSLFAGRQYF
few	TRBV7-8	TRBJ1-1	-	TGTGCCAGCAGCTTAGCCCCCCAGGGTGTGAACACTGAAGCTTTCTTT	CASSLAPQGVNTEAFF
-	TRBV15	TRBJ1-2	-	TGTGCCACCAGCAGAGATCAGGCCAACAAGGGGTATGGCTACACCTTC	CATSRDQANKGYGYTF
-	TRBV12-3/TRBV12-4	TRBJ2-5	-	TGTGCCAGCAGTTTTAGGCAGGGACAAGAGACCCAGTACTTC	CASSFRQGQETQYF
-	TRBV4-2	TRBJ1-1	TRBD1	TGTGCCAGCAGCCAAGGGACAGGGGTTAACACTGAAGCTTTCTTT	CASSQGTGVNTEAFF
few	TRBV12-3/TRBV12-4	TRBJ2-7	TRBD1	TGTGCCAGCAAGAGGACAGGGGGTTACGAGCAGTACTTC	CASKRTGGYEQYF
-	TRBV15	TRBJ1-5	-	TGTGCCACCAGCAGACAAAAGGGGGATCAGCCCCAGCATTTT	CATSRQKGDQPQHF
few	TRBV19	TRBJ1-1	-	TGTGCCAGTAGCGCTTCGAGAGTGAACACTGAAGCTTTCTTT	CASSASRVNTEAFF
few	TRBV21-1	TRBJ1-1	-	TGTGCCAGCAGCAAGGGGGCGGAAGCTTTCTTT	CASSKGAEAFF
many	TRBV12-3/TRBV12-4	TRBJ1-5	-	TGTGCCAGCAGCTTACCGAATCAGCCCCAGCATTTT	CASSLPNQPQHF
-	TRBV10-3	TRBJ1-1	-	TGTGCCATCAGTGAGGGAGGGTACGCTGAAGCTTTCTTT	CAISEGGYAEAFF
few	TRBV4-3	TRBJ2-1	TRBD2	TGCGCCAGCAGCCAAGCGAGCGGGAGGGCCGTGTACAATGAGCAGTTCTTC	CASSQASGRAVYNEQFF
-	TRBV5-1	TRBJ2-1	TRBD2	TGCGCCAGCAAGAGCGGGGGGGGAGATGAGCAGTTCTTC	CASKSGGGDEQFF
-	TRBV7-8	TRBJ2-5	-	TGTGCCAGCAGCCCAACTGCGGACAGCTTTAGGGAGACCCAGTACTTC	CASSPTADSFRETQYF
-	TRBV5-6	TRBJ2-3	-	TGTGCCAGCAGCGAGGGTTTTTCGGTCCCAACAGATACGCAGTATTTT	CASSEGFSVPTDTQYF
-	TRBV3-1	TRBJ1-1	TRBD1	TGTGCCAGCAGCCAGGTTTATACAGGGGGCACTGAAGCTTTCTTT	CASSQVYTGGTEAFF
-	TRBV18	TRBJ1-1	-	TGTGCCAGCTCACCAGGGGAGGGCACTGAAGCTTTCTTT	CASSPGEGTEAFF